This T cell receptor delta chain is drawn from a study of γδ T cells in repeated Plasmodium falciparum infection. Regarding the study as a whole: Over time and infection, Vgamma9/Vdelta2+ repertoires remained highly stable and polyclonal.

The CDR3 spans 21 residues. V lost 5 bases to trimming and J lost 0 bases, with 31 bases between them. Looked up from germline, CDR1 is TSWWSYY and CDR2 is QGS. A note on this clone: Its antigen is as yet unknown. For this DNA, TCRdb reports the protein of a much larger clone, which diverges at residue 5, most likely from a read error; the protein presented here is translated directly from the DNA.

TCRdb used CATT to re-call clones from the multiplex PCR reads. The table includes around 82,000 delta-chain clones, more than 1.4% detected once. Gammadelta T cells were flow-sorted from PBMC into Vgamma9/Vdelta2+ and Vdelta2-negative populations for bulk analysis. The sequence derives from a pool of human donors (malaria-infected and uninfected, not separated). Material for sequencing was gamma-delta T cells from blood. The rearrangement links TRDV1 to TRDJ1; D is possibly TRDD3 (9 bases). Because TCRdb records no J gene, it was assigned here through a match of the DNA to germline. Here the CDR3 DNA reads TGTGCTCTTGGGAGGGCCTTCCTAAGCCGTACTGGGGGAAAGTACACCGATAAACTCATCTTT. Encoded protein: CALGRAFLSRTGGKYTDKLIF.